This T cell receptor beta chain was identified during a study of T cell responses to AZD1222 COVID-19 vaccine. Broader study findings: Donors, mostly white British, included more females; clonal diversity was possibly underestimated. The reported proportion of spike-specific TCRs targeting unmutated variant regions was nearly half.

Comment on this clone: Its antigen is undetermined.

J gave up 5 bases and V 4 bases, and 9 bases lay outside the gene matches. This CDR3 has 15 residues. The germline gives CDR1 LGHDT, CDR2 YNNKEL (reference sequence). Method: immunoSEQ multiplex PCR; TCRdb's copy keeps in-frame clones and lacks some. The sample carries 130,000 to 150,000 clones, 75% to 90% recorded once. The clonotype was recovered from an adult in good health. J is TRBJ2-5 and V is TRBV3-1 (or the pseudogene TRBV3-2); TRBD1 aligns across 8 bases. This sample comprised peripheral blood, obtained on day 0 of AZD1222 vaccination. Written as DNA, the CDR3 is TGTGCCAGCAGCCGACGACAGGGGTGGGGTGAGACCCAGTACTTC. Translation gives CASSRRQGWGETQYF.